These 6 T cell receptor beta chains came from one sample sequenced in a study of post-analysis software for immune sequencing data (dated by TCRdb to between 2014 and 2017). The paper as a whole reports these results and caveats: Significantly higher frequencies in patients than in controls were found for about five TRBV segments, including TRBV5-6, TRBV5-1 and TRBV20-1.

Their cognate antigens are unknown. The protocol used for the library was PCR. Sequencing was carried out with an Illumina HiSeq 2500. To reduce PCR and sequencing biases, unique molecular identifiers were built into the TCR beta cDNA libraries. TCRdb handled the public reads itself, with Q25 trimming in fastp and clone calling in MiXCR, and kept productive beta chains. Rows with a matching CDR3 protein are joined into one entry that keeps the most common DNA and genes. The sample data list about 430,000 distinct CDR3 sequences, and less than 40% of these were observed just once. The ten largest clones capture less than 10% of the sample. The specimen was blood. These receptors were collected from a girl aged 2-15 years with multiple sclerosis.

This clonotype was seen a handful of times. V gene TRBV20-1 combines with J gene TRBJ2-7; 8 positions match TRBD1. This CDR3 has 15 residues. Per the germline V gene, CDR1 is DFQATT and CDR2 is SNEGSKA (reference sequence). V shed 5 bases, J shed 3 bases, and the junction held 12 bases outside the gene matches. CDR3 loop: CSAATIGTGRYEQYF. In DNA, the CDR3 is TGCAGTGCTGCGACTATTGGGACAGGTCGCTACGAGCAGTACTTC.

The V call is TRBV28, the J call TRBJ2-1, with D possibly being TRBD1 or TRBD2 (5 bases each). The CDR3 consists of 18 residues. The V end was cut by 2 bases, the J end by 0 bases, with 17 bases between. Germline assignment: CDR1 MDHEN and CDR2 SYDVKM. The CDR3 nucleotides are TGTGCCAGCAGTTTACATCTTCTGGGGGTTAGCTCCTACAATGAGCAGTTCTTC. Amino acid sequence: CASSLHLLGVSSYNEQFF.

The gene calls are TRBV20-1 and TRBJ1-4, with 7 bases lining up with TRBD1. Unmatched junction bases numbered 13, after V lost 1 base and J lost 5 bases. Per germline, CDR1 DFQATT and CDR2 SNEGSKA (reference sequence). The CDR3 length is 17 residues. The CDR3 sequence is CSARVWGTESLNEKLFF. The CDR3 DNA reads TGCAGTGCTAGAGTTTGGGGGACAGAAAGCCTCAATGAAAAACTGTTTTTT.

The chain couples TRBV6-2 or TRBV6-3 to TRBJ1-2; the D is unclear. The germline gives CDR1 MNHEY, CDR2 SVGEGT. The length of the CDR3 is 13 residues. V was shortened by 5 bases and J by 0 bases, with 7 bases between the two germline ends. The CDR3, as DNA: TGTGCCAGCAGTCGGATAGCTAACTATGGCTACACCTTC. Residues: CASSRIANYGYTF.

This clonotype has more than one count but fewer than ten. The chain uses TRBV18 and TRBJ2-7; 8 bases are shared with TRBD1. Germline V gene lookup returns CDR1 KGHSH and CDR2 LQKENI. J gave up 6 bases and V 4 bases, and 8 bases lay outside the gene matches. The CDR3 has 14 residues. The CDR3 sequence: CASSLGQGVTEQYF. In DNA, the CDR3 is TGTGCCAGCTCACTCGGACAGGGAGTTACCGAGCAGTACTTC.

The V gene is TRBV28, the J gene TRBJ2-3, with a possible D match to TRBD1 (6 bases). V was pared by 5 bases and J by 14 bases, with 32 bases between. CDR1 and CDR2 (germline): MDHEN, SYDVKM. The CDR3 covers 17 residues. The CDR3 DNA reads TGTGCCAGCAGTCCGGCAATCTTACAGGGTTTCACAGATGCGCGGTATTTT. Protein product: CASSPAILQGFTDARYF.